These 2 T cell receptor beta chains were all obtained from the same sample, sequenced in a study of neurological immune-mediated disorders. Time point indicated: longitudinal time-point 2. TCRdb reprocessed the 5' RACE reads with MiXCR, giving one entry per CDR3 protein. This sample yields 84,000 or so distinct CDR3 sequences, of which approximately 13% are seen a single time; around 4.5% belongs to the top ten. The sample consisted of PBMCs. The receptors here all came from a female donor with HTLV-1-associated myelopathy (HAM/TSP).

This clonotype was seen ten or more times. The chain uses TRBV28 and TRBJ1-2; 7 bases agree with TRBD1. V lost 6 bases to trimming and J lost 6 bases; unmatched junction nucleotides: 7. The CDR3 length is 13 residues. Germline values: CDR1 MDHEN, CDR2 SYDVKM. The CDR3 nucleotides are TGTGCCAGCAGAAGGACAGGTCAAAATGGCTACACCTTC. Protein: CASRRTGQNGYTF.

This clonotype was detected a few times. This rearrangement joins TRBV7-9 to TRBJ1-5; no reliable D call. Deletions cut 1 base from V and 9 bases from J, with 7 bases between. The germline V gene encodes CDR1 SEHNR and CDR2 FQNEAQ (reference sequence). The length of the CDR3 is 12 residues. The CDR3 spells CASSLDAGPQHF. In nucleotides, the CDR3 is TGTGCCAGCAGCTTAGATGCTGGGCCCCAGCATTTT.